Sequencing of this TCR beta chain was carried out in a study of breast tumors, draining lymph nodes, adjacent tissues. The CDR3 length is 17 residues. Germline CDR1 and CDR2: MNHEY and SMNVEV (reference sequence). V dropped 0 bases and J dropped 3 bases, with 14 bases sitting between them. Samples came from axillary lymph nodes draining the breast cancer. TCRdb itself ran the multiplex PCR reads through MiXCR, one entry per CDR3 protein. The table shows some 150,000 distinct CDR3 sequences, with approximately 20% occurring only once. The chain uses TRBV27 and TRBJ2-2, with D tentatively TRBD1 (6 bases). The TCR originated in a female donor with breast cancer. Some clones in this sample may be carry-over from other donors' samples. Sequenced: axillary lymph node tissue. CDR3 region: CASSLSTGLPDTGELFF. The DNA of the CDR3 is TGTGCCAGCAGTTTATCGACAGGCCTCCCAGACACCGGGGAGCTGTTTTTT.